These T cell receptor beta chains were read from a single sample in a study of molecular identifiers for immune sequencing clone quantification. TCRdb re-derived calls from the PCR reads in MiXCR, one entry per CDR3 protein. The table records approximately 630,000 distinct CDR3 sequences, about 25% of them present only once. Sequenced input: naive CD8+ T cells from blood, with Jurkat cell RNA spiked in. These receptors all come from a human donor in good health. Some libraries in this study had Jurkat cell RNA spiked in. CDR3s include the opening cysteine and the closing phenylalanine or tryptophan. A D gene is named only where the DNA matches it firmly. Some rows have no size entry. The others give once, few or many, or a class for an expanded clone.

J: TRBJ2-5
size: -
D: -
V: TRBV9
length: 17
DNA: TGTGCCAGCAGCCCACCGTTAGGGGGGGCAAGGGGAGAGACCCAGTACTTC
CDR3: CASSPPLGGARGETQYF

J: TRBJ1-2
size: -
D: -
V: TRBV12-3/TRBV12-4
length: 13
DNA: TGTGCCAGCAGTCTTTGGGATTTGGATGGCTACACCTTC
CDR3: CASSLWDLDGYTF

J: TRBJ2-7
size: few
D: TRBD1
V: TRBV4-1
length: 15
DNA: TGCGCCAGCAGCCAAAACAAACAGGGGGCGTACGAGCAGTACTTC
CDR3: CASSQNKQGAYEQYF

J: TRBJ2-1
size: many
D: -
V: TRBV29-1
length: 13
DNA: TGCAGCGTTGTGGCCCGGGGCTACAATGAGCAGTTCTTC
CDR3: CSVVARGYNEQFF

J: TRBJ1-5
size: -
D: -
V: TRBV12-3/TRBV12-4
length: 16
DNA: TGTGCCAGCAGCCCGTCGGGAGTTAGGGGGAATCAGCCCCAGCATTTT
CDR3: CASSPSGVRGNQPQHF

J: TRBJ2-7
size: many
D: TRBD2
V: TRBV5-4
length: 14
DNA: TGTGCCAGCAGCTTGGAAGCGGGAGGATACGAGCAGTACTTC
CDR3: CASSLEAGGYEQYF

J: TRBJ2-5
size: -
D: TRBD2
V: TRBV9
length: 16
DNA: TGTGCCAGCAGCCAGCCTTCTAGCGGGAGTCAAGAGACCCAGTGCTTC
CDR3: CASSQPSSGSQETQCF

J: TRBJ2-4
size: -
D: -
V: TRBV6-2/TRBV6-3
length: 18
DNA: TGTGCCAGCAGTTACACATTGACAGAAAACTTAGCCAAAAACATTCAGTACTTC
CDR3: CASSYTLTENLAKNIQYF

J: TRBJ2-7
size: few
D: TRBD1
V: TRBV19
length: 14
DNA: TGTGCCAGTAGTTCCTACAGGGGTTCCTACGAGCAGTACTTC
CDR3: CASSSYRGSYEQYF

J: TRBJ1-1
size: many
D: -
V: TRBV5-4
length: 15
DNA: TGTGCCAGCAGCTTGGAGGGCGGATTGAACACTGAAGCTTTCTTT
CDR3: CASSLEGGLNTEAFF

J: TRBJ2-5
size: many
D: -
V: TRBV4-3
length: 13
DNA: TGCGCCAGCAGCCAGGCGGAACAAGAGACCCAGTACTTC
CDR3: CASSQAEQETQYF

J: TRBJ2-3
size: many
D: -
V: TRBV29-1
length: 14
DNA: TGCAGCGGGGGGATGGGGGAGGGCACAGATACGCAGTATTTT
CDR3: CSGGMGEGTDTQYF

J: TRBJ1-4
size: few
D: -
V: TRBV19
length: 12
DNA: TGTGCCAGTACATCGGGAAGTGAAAAACTGTTTTTT
CDR3: CASTSGSEKLFF

J: TRBJ2-3
size: many
D: -
V: TRBV7-6
length: 15
DNA: TGTGCCAGCAGCTTAGCAACGGAACGCACAGATACGCAGTATTTT
CDR3: CASSLATERTDTQYF

J: TRBJ2-7
size: many
D: -
V: TRBV3-1
length: 14
DNA: TGTGCCAGCAGCCAAGTGGGACAAGCCTACGAGCAGTACTTC
CDR3: CASSQVGQAYEQYF

J: TRBJ2-1
size: -
D: -
V: TRBV15
length: 14
DNA: TGTGCCACCAGCACCCCGGACCGGTGGAATGAGCAGTTCTTC
CDR3: CATSTPDRWNEQFF

J: TRBJ2-7
size: -
D: -
V: TRBV20-1
length: 17
DNA: TGCAGTGCCAAAGTTCTACGGGACACCGATCTCTCCTACGAGCAGTACTTC
CDR3: CSAKVLRDTDLSYEQYF

J: TRBJ1-1
size: few
D: -
V: TRBV6-2/TRBV6-3
length: 13
DNA: TGTGCCAGCAGTTTATTGGGTAGAACTGAAGCTTTCTTT
CDR3: CASSLLGRTEAFF